The rows below give T cell receptor beta chains drawn from one sample of a study of shared clonotypes between healthy human individuals. Profiling relied on immunoSEQ multiplex PCR, and the TCRdb table lists in-frame clones only, not all of them. The sample has about 2 million clones, approximately 94% seen once; the top ten hold less than 1.5%. What was sequenced was naive CD8+ T cells sorted from blood. The origin of the receptors is a man in his late teens or twenties in good health. Each CDR3 is given with its conserved first and last residue. D genes are given only for firm matches. Expanded clones are given a class, and other clones once, few, many or no size at all.

CDR3 protein | CDR3 DNA | V gene | D gene | clone size | J gene
CASSLEWQGNEQYF | TGTGCCAGCAGCTTAGAATGGCAGGGTAACGAGCAGTACTTC | TRBV11-3 | . | . | TRBJ2-7
CASSLRGLGDEQFF | TGTGCCAGCAGTTTACGGGGGCTGGGGGATGAGCAGTTCTTC | TRBV6-6 | . | . | TRBJ2-1
CASSSTGLAGNQETQYF | TGTGCCAGCAGCTCAACGGGACTAGCGGGGAACCAAGAGACCCAGTACTTC | TRBV11-2 | TRBD2 | . | TRBJ2-5
CASSPSLAESYEQYF | TGTGCCAGCAGTCCCTCCCTAGCGGAGAGCTACGAGCAGTACTTC | TRBV27 | TRBD2 | . | TRBJ2-7
CASSGTSGVSTDTQYF | TGTGCCAGCAGCGGGACTAGCGGGGTTAGCACAGATACGCAGTATTTT | TRBV9 | TRBD2 | once | TRBJ2-3
CASSPLAGALQETQYF | TGTGCCAGCAGTCCGCTAGCGGGGGCCCTACAAGAGACCCAGTACTTC | TRBV27 | TRBD2 | . | TRBJ2-5
CASSLLGQSFYEQYF | TGTGCCAGCAGTTTATTAGGACAGAGCTTTTACGAGCAGTACTTC | TRBV27 | . | . | TRBJ2-7
CASSELAMRADTQYF | TGTGCCAGCAGTGAACTAGCGATGAGAGCAGATACGCAGTATTTT | TRBV2 | . | . | TRBJ2-3
CASSRGQGAWNEKLFF | TGTGCCAGCAGCCGCGGACAGGGCGCTTGGAATGAAAAACTGTTTTTT | TRBV28 | TRBD1 | . | TRBJ1-4
CASSPDPGNSQPQHF | TGTGCCAGTAGTCCAGACCCGGGTAACAGTCAGCCCCAGCATTTT | TRBV19 | . | . | TRBJ1-5
CASSLGVASTNEKLFF | TGTGCCAGCAGCTTAGGGGTCGCCTCAACTAATGAAAAACTGTTTTTT | TRBV7-9 | . | . | TRBJ1-4
CASSLGTGAEQYF | TGTGCCAGCAGCTTAGGAACCGGGGCCGAGCAGTACTTC | TRBV13 | . | . | TRBJ2-7
CASSPRVSRGLTETQYF | TGTGCCAGCTCACCACGGGTTTCTAGGGGGCTCACAGAGACCCAGTACTTC | TRBV18 | TRBD1 | . | TRBJ2-5
CASSPGTGGIDTQYF | TGTGCCAGCAGCCCAGGGACAGGGGGAATAGATACGCAGTATTTT | TRBV5-4 | TRBD1 | . | TRBJ2-3
CASSLLEGSGELFF | TGTGCCAGCAGCCTCCTAGAGGGGTCCGGGGAGCTGTTTTTT | TRBV14 | . | . | TRBJ2-2
CASSGTSGTDTQYF | TGTGCCAGCAGCGGGACTAGCGGAACAGATACGCAGTATTTT | TRBV9 | TRBD2 | . | TRBJ2-3
CASSSPLSGRSYEQYF | TGCGCCAGCAGCTCTCCCCTTAGCGGGAGGTCCTACGAGCAGTACTTC | TRBV4-1 | TRBD2 | . | TRBJ2-7
CASSFRAAYEQYF | TGCGCCAGCAGCTTTCGGGCAGCCTACGAGCAGTACTTC | TRBV5-1 | . | . | TRBJ2-7
CASSLGTSGDDTQYF | TGTGCCAGCAGCCTGGGCACTAGCGGGGATGATACGCAGTATTTT | TRBV7-9 | TRBD2 | . | TRBJ2-3
CASSAGTSVQETQYF | TGTGCCAGCAGCGCCGGGACTAGCGTTCAAGAGACCCAGTACTTC | TRBV2 | TRBD2 | . | TRBJ2-5
CASRYSGETNYGYTF | TGCGCCAGCAGGTACTCGGGAGAAACTAACTATGGCTACACCTTC | TRBV4-1 | . | . | TRBJ1-2
CASSLGQGSGANVLTF | TGTGCCAGCAGCCTGGGACAGGGCTCTGGGGCCAACGTCCTGACTTTC | TRBV7-6 | TRBD1 | . | TRBJ2-6
CASRPSYYGPTDTQYF | TGTGCCAGTCGCCCCAGTTATTACGGACCCACAGATACGCAGTATTTT | TRBV27 | . | . | TRBJ2-3
CASSHRDRDTGELFF | TGTGCCAGCAGCCACCGGGACAGGGACACCGGGGAGCTGTTTTTT | TRBV7-6 | TRBD1 | once | TRBJ2-2
CASSLIGREEQFF | TGTGCCAGCAGTTTAATTGGAAGGGAGGAGCAGTTCTTC | TRBV27 | . | . | TRBJ2-1
CAWSIRNTGELFF | TGTGCCTGGAGTATAAGGAACACCGGGGAGCTGTTTTTT | TRBV30 | . | . | TRBJ2-2
CASSLRENTGELFF | TGTGCCAGCAGTTTACGGGAAAACACCGGGGAGCTGTTTTTT | TRBV28 | . | . | TRBJ2-2
CASSLDGDLGTEAFF | TGTGCCAGCAGCTTGGACGGGGATTTGGGCACTGAAGCTTTCTTT | TRBV5-6 | . | . | TRBJ1-1
CASSYIRGAHNEQFF | TGTGCCAGCAGTTACATCCGGGGAGCCCACAATGAGCAGTTCTTC | TRBV6-5 | . | . | TRBJ2-1
CASSPPRLASDTQYF | TGTGCCAGCAGCCCACCCCGACTAGCCTCAGATACGCAGTATTTT | TRBV14 | TRBD2 | . | TRBJ2-3